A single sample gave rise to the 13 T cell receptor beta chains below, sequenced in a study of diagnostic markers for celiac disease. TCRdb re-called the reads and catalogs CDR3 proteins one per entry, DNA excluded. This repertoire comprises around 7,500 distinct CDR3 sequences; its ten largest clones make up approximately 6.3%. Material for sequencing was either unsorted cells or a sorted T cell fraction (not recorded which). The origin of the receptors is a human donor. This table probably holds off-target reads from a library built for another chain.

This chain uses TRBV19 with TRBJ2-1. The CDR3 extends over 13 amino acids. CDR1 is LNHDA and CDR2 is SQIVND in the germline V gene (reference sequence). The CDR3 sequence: CASSIFRNNEQFF.

The CDR3 sequence: CASSLGTGDQETQYF. This chain joins TRBV7-9 and TRBJ2-5; TCRdb outputs TRBD1, but without DNA this stays unchecked. CDR1 is SEHNR, CDR2 FQNEAQ, per germline (reference sequence). The CDR3 has 15 residues.

CDR3 sequence reads: CASSPQPENYGYTF. The V call is TRBV18, the J call TRBJ1-2. CDR1 and CDR2 (germline): KGHSH, LQKENI. The CDR3 spans 14 residues.

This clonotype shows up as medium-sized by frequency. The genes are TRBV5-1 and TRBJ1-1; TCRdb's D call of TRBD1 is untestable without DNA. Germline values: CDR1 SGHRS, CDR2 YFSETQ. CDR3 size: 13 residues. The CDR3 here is CASGQVGDTEAFF.

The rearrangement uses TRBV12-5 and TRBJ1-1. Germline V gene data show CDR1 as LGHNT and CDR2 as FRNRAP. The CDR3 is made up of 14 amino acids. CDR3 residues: CASGQGGRNTEAFF.

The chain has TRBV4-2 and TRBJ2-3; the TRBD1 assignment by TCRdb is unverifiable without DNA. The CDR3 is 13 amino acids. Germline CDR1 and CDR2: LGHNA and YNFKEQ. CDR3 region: CASSQGQEDTQYF.

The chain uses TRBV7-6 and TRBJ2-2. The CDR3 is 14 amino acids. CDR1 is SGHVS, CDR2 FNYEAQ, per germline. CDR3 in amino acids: CASSFRTPSGELFF.

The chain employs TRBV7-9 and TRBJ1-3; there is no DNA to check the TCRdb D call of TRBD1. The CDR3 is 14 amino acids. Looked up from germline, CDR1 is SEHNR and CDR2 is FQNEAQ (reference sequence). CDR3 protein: CASSGGQFGNTIYF.

The CDR3 sequence: CSADWAEEAFF. V and J are TRBV20-1 and TRBJ1-1; TCRdb's D gene call, TRBD1, goes unchecked for lack of DNA. Germline V gene lookup returns CDR1 DFQATT and CDR2 SNEGSKA (reference sequence). This CDR3 has 11 residues.

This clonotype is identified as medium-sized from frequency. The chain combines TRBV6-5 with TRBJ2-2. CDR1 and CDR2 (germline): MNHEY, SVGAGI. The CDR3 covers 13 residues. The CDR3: CASSYMNTGELFF.

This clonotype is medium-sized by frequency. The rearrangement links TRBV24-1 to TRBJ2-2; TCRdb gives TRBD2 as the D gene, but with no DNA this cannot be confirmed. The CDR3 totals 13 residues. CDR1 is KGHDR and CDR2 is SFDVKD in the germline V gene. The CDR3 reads CATRPRAGGELFF.

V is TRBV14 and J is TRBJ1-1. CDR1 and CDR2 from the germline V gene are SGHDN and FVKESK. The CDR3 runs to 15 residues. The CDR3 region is CASSLWTWQNTEAFF. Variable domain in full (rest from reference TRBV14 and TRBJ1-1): EAGVTQFPSHSVIEKGQTVTLRCDPISGHDNLYWYRRVMGKEIKFLLHFVKESKQDESGMPNNRFLAERTGGTYSTLKVQPAELEDSGVYFCASSLWTWQNTEAFFGQGTRLTVV.

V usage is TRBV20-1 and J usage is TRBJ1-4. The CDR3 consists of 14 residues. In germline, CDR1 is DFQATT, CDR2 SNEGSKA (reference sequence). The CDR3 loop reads CSARRTSGREKLFF.